Below, 28 T cell receptor beta chains from the same sample are listed, as sequenced in a study of cytomegalovirus exposure and HLA in healthy donors. Amplification used 60 Vbeta primers and 13 Jbeta primers. Sequenced by immunoSEQ multiplex PCR; TCRdb stores in-frame clones only, minus some. The sample includes 150,000 to 200,000 clones, roughly 70% of them seen just once. The sample comprised PBMCs. The receptors here all came from a woman in her 30s in good health and CMV-seronegative.

This clone is a singleton in its sample. The chain recombines TRBV11-2 with TRBJ2-1; D might be TRBD2 (6 bases). This CDR3 has 15 amino acids. Germline V gene sequence: CDR1 SGHAT, CDR2 FQNNGV. Trimming cost V 6 bases and J 6 bases, with 18 bases left between them. CDR3 protein: CASSPQAGWFNEQFF. The CDR3 nucleotides are TGTGCCAGCAGTCCCCAGGCGGGATGGTTCAATGAGCAGTTCTTC.

Comments on this clone: This specimen includes other DNA sequences encoding the same CDR3. The rearrangement uses TRBV7-2 and TRBJ2-7, with TRBD2 identical over 9 bases. The V segment lost 0 bases and the J segment 0 bases; nucleotides outside the gene matches: 0. Germline CDR1 and CDR2: SGHTA and FQGNSA. This CDR3 comprises 15 residues. CDR3 loop: CASSLASGSSYEQYF. The DNA for the CDR3 is TGTGCCAGCAGCTTAGCTAGCGGGAGCTCCTACGAGCAGTACTTC.

The chain is built from TRBV11-3 and TRBJ2-1; 11 bases line up with TRBD2. Germline V CDR1 and CDR2: SGHNT, YENEEA. Losses at the gene ends were 1 base for V and 0 bases for J; bases not matched to a gene: 2. The CDR3 loop spans 17 amino acids. The chain's CDR3 is CASSLGTSGRSYNEQFF. For the CDR3, the DNA is TGTGCCAGCAGCTTAGGGACTAGCGGGCGCTCCTACAATGAGCAGTTCTTC.

V gene TRBV7-2 combines with J gene TRBJ2-6, with 9 bases identical to TRBD2. Losses at the gene ends were 0 bases for V and 0 bases for J; bases not matched to a gene: 6. The CDR3 is made up of 19 amino acids. Looked up from germline, CDR1 is SGHTA and CDR2 is FQGNSA. The CDR3 region has the DNA TGTGCCAGCAGCTTAGCGTCTAGCGGGATGTCCTCTGGGGCCAACGTCCTGACTTTC. Translation gives CASSLASSGMSSGANVLTF.

The CDR3, as DNA: TGTGCCAGTAGTATCGGAGGCACCCGCCTTGGCCATCCCCAGCATTTT. Amino acids: CASSIGGTRLGHPQHF. The chain is built from TRBV19 and TRBJ1-5; D not resolved. Trimming stripped 3 bases from V and 10 bases from J, with 22 bases between. Germline CDR1 is LNHDA and CDR2 is SQIVND (reference sequence). This CDR3 comprises 16 residues. The full variable domain, rest sourced from reference TRBV19 and TRBJ1-5, is DGGITQSPKYLFRKEGQNVTLSCEQNLNHDAMYWYRQDPGQGLRLIYYSQIVNDFQKGDIAEGYSVSREKKESFPLTVTSAQKNPTAFYLCASSIGGTRLGHPQHFGDGTRLSIL.

The chain uses TRBV5-4 and TRBJ2-1; D may be TRBD2 (6 bases). Trimming left V 3 bases short and J 6 bases short, with 22 bases between. Germline V gene data show CDR1 as SGHNT and CDR2 as YYREEE (reference sequence). The CDR3 is made up of 17 amino acids. CDR3 amino acids: CASSSPTAGRIINEQFF. CDR3 in DNA: TGTGCCAGCAGCTCCCCGACGGCAGGGAGGATTATCAATGAGCAGTTCTTC.

In this sample, this clone turned up once. The V gene is TRBV7-9, the J gene TRBJ2-7, with 14 positions matching TRBD2. Germline CDR1 SEHNR, CDR2 FQNEAQ (reference sequence). The length of the CDR3 is 15 residues. The V and J ends lost 5 bases and 6 bases, in that order; junction bases with no gene match: 6. CDR3 protein: CASSASGLAGVEQYF. DNA of the CDR3: TGTGCCAGCAGCGCCTCGGGACTAGCGGGAGTCGAGCAGTACTTC.

The chain uses TRBV7-9 and TRBJ1-3; a possible D gene is TRBD1 (6 bases). The CDR3 extends over 14 amino acids. Looked up from germline, CDR1 is SEHNR and CDR2 is FQNEAQ (reference sequence). With 1 base removed from V and 6 bases from J, the gap between germline ends came to 10 bases. CDR3: CASSLGTEKNTIYF. DNA for the CDR3: TGTGCCAGCAGCTTAGGGACAGAGAAAAACACCATATATTTT.

The chain links TRBV5-4 to TRBJ2-7, with a tentative D call TRBD1 (5 bases). CDR1 and CDR2 (germline): SGHNT, YYREEE (reference sequence). Trimming pared 5 bases from V and 5 bases from J, leaving 20 bases between. The length of the CDR3 is 15 residues. CDR3 sequence reads: CASRVDSNRLDEQYF. CDR3 DNA: TGTGCCAGCAGGGTTGACAGTAATCGGTTGGACGAGCAGTACTTC.

The DNA for the CDR3 is TGTGCCAGCAGTCCACAGGGCACAGATACGCAGTATTTT. This encodes CASSPQGTDTQYF. J is TRBJ2-3 and V is TRBV6-1; possibly TRBD1 for D (5 bases). The CDR3 totals 13 residues. V dropped 5 bases and J dropped 1 base, with 7 bases sitting between them. Germline V gives CDR1 MNHNS, CDR2 SASEGT.

The J gene is TRBJ1-2, the V gene TRBV4-1; no firm D call. Trimming shortened V by 0 bases and J by 4 bases, and 9 bases separated the two germline ends. CDR1 is MGHRA, CDR2 YSYEKL, per germline. The CDR3 consists of 14 residues. For the CDR3, the DNA is TGCGCCAGCAGCCAAGATCGGGGAACCTATGGCTACACCTTC. Translation gives CASSQDRGTYGYTF.

V and J are TRBV27 and TRBJ1-4, with TRBD1 as a possible D gene (5 bases). This CDR3 is 16 amino acids long. Germline CDR1 MNHEY, CDR2 SMNVEV (reference sequence). V was pared by 4 bases and J by 7 bases, with 19 bases between. The CDR3 DNA follows: TGTGCCAGCAGTTCAGCGGGGCCCGGGGGTAGTGAAAAACTGTTTTTT. Protein product: CASSSAGPGGSEKLFF. Full variable domain (outside the CDR3, taken from reference TRBV27 and TRBJ1-4): EAQVTQNPRYLITVTGKKLTVTCSQNMNHEYMSWYRQDPGLGLRQIYYSMNVEVTDKGDVPEGYKVSRKEKRNFPLILESPSPNQTSLYFCASSSAGPGGSEKLFFGSGTQLSVL.

The J gene is TRBJ2-5, the V gene TRBV5-1; D might be TRBD1 (7 bases). The end of the DNA is better explained by TRBJ2-7, so the J call may be wrong. Germline V gene data show CDR1 as SGHRS and CDR2 as YFSETQ. CDR3 length: 16 residues. In DNA form, the CDR3 reads TGCGCCAGCAGCTTTCACCAGGGGGGAAAAGAGTACGAGCAGTACTTC. It translates to CASSFHQGGKEYEQYF.

This chain uses TRBV18 with TRBJ1-1; perhaps TRBD1 as D (6 bases). Germline lookup yields CDR1 KGHSH and CDR2 LQKENI. The CDR3 totals 14 residues. The V and J ends lost 3 bases and 1 base respectively, with 9 bases between them. The CDR3: CASSPTQGNTEAFF. The DNA for the CDR3 is TGTGCCAGCTCACCTACACAGGGGAACACTGAAGCTTTCTTT.

The V call is TRBV5-8, the J call TRBJ1-1; TRBD1 matches 7 bases. The CDR3 has 14 residues. The V segment lost 6 bases and the J segment 1 base; nucleotides outside the gene matches: 6. Germline V CDR1 and CDR2: SGHTS, YDEGEE. The CDR3 DNA is TGTGCCAGCACCAAGGACAGGAGGAACACTGAAGCTTTCTTT. Residues: CASTKDRRNTEAFF.

The J gene is TRBJ2-5, the V gene TRBV5-1; 11 bases fit TRBD2. With V trimmed by 0 bases and J by 2 bases, 0 bases remained unmatched. The germline CDR1 and CDR2 sequences are SGHRS and YFSETQ. The CDR3 sequence is 15 residues long. This chain's CDR3 is CASSLGLAGQETQYF. CDR3 sequence (DNA): TGCGCCAGCAGCTTGGGACTAGCGGGGCAAGAGACCCAGTACTTC.

This clone turned up a few times. The chain has TRBV5-4 and TRBJ1-6, with 7 bases matching TRBD1. V lost 2 bases and J lost 0; bases outside the gene matches: 8. Germline loops: CDR1 SGHNT, CDR2 YYREEE (reference sequence). The CDR3 contains 18 residues. CDR3 sequence: CASSLGGGGSSYNSPLHF. The CDR3 bases are TGTGCCAGCAGCTTAGGAGGGGGCGGTAGCTCCTATAATTCACCCCTCCACTTT.

Written as DNA, the CDR3 is TGCGCCAGTACCCGAAGCGGGGAGTTTCGAGAGACCCAGTACTTC. Amino acids: CASTRSGEFRETQYF. The rearrangement links TRBV5-1 to TRBJ2-5; 7 bases map to TRBD2. The CDR3 length is 15 residues. CDR1 SGHRS and CDR2 YFSETQ come from the germline V gene. Unmatched junction bases numbered 14, after V lost 8 bases and J lost 4 bases.

The chain uses TRBV7-9 and TRBJ2-1; 10 bases are shared with TRBD2. CDR1 is SEHNR and CDR2 is FQNEAQ in the germline V gene (reference sequence). The CDR3 loop spans 15 amino acids. J lost 4 bases, V lost 4 bases, and 4 bases had no gene match. CDR3 loop: CASSSTSGYYNEQFF. CDR3 bases: TGTGCCAGCAGCTCGACTAGCGGGTATTACAATGAGCAGTTCTTC.

The chain joins TRBV11-2 to TRBJ2-1; possibly TRBD1 for D (5 bases). The germline V gene has CDR1 SGHAT and CDR2 FQNNGV. Trimming left V 8 bases short and J 1 base short, with 12 bases between. This CDR3 spans 14 amino acids. This CDR3 is CASRRPGSYNEQFF. CDR3 nucleotide sequence: TGTGCCAGCCGGCGTCCAGGGTCCTACAATGAGCAGTTCTTC.

This clone was seen more than once but under ten times. The rearrangement uses TRBV2 and TRBJ2-1, with D possibly TRBD1 on 5 matching bases. Germline-derived CDR1 and CDR2 are SNHLY and FYNNEI. Trimming removed 5 bases at V and 0 bases at J, with 11 bases between. The CDR3 loop spans 15 amino acids. As DNA, the CDR3 is TGTGCCAGCAGTCCGACAGCAATCTCCTACAATGAGCAGTTCTTC. As protein: CASSPTAISYNEQFF.

This CDR3 is CASGRTVDLYEQYF. CDR3 coding DNA: TGTGCTAGTGGCCGGACAGTGGACCTCTACGAGCAGTACTTC. J is TRBJ2-7 and V is TRBV12-5; maybe TRBD1 (6 bases). Germline CDR1 reads LGHNT; CDR2 reads FRNRAP. The CDR3 is made up of 14 amino acids. Trimming took 6 bases from V and 3 from J, leaving 15 bases between them.

The chain carries TRBV6-1 and TRBJ2-2, with 7 bases fitting TRBD2. The germline V gene encodes CDR1 MNHNS and CDR2 SASEGT. The CDR3 contains 15 residues. V lost 2 bases, J lost 6 bases, and 6 bases stayed unmatched. CDR3 nucleotides: TGTGCCAGCAGTGAATGGAGGGCGGGGGCCGGGGAGCTGTTTTTT. Residues: CASSEWRAGAGELFF.

The rearrangement links TRBV7-3 to TRBJ2-2; 8 bases agree with TRBD2. Germline assignment: CDR1 SGHTA and CDR2 FQGTGA. Trimming cost V 1 base and J 3 bases; bases outside gene matches: 1. The CDR3 contains 15 residues. The CDR3 bases are TGTGCCAGCAGCTTAAAACTAGCGGACACCGGGGAGCTGTTTTTT. Protein: CASSLKLADTGELFF. The entire variable domain, with the rest obtained from reference TRBV7-3 and TRBJ2-2, is as follows: GAGVSQTPSNKVTEKGKYVELRCDPISGHTALYWYRQSLGQGPEFLIYFQGTGAADDSGLPNDRFFAVRPEGSVSTLKIQRTERGDSAVYLCASSLKLADTGELFFGEGSRLTVL.

The rearrangement uses TRBV18 and TRBJ2-7; possible D gene TRBD1, 5 bases. The V gene lost 0 bases and the J gene lost 1 base, with 10 bases spanning the gap. Germline lookup yields CDR1 KGHSH and CDR2 LQKENI. This CDR3 has 15 amino acids. The CDR3 here is CASSPPGLRSYEQYF. The CDR3, as DNA: TGTGCCAGCTCACCACCGGGGCTCAGATCCTACGAGCAGTACTTC.

This clone has just a few counts. The CDR3 reads CASIRDTRTDTEAFF. CDR3 coding DNA: TGTGCCAGCATCCGGGACACTAGGACGGACACTGAAGCTTTCTTT. The rearrangement uses TRBV21-1 and TRBJ1-1; no DNA check was done on the table's D call, TRBD1. TRBV21-1 constitutes a pseudogene. The CDR3 length is 15 residues.

The chain couples TRBV28 to TRBJ2-5; the D gene is possibly TRBD2 (6 bases). The germline V gene has CDR1 MDHEN and CDR2 SYDVKM. Trimming removed 1 base at V and 5 bases at J, with 11 bases between. CDR3 length: 14 residues. CDR3 nucleotides: TGTGCCAGCAGTTTATTTGGGAGGCTCGAGACCCAGTACTTC. This encodes CASSLFGRLETQYF. The full variable domain, with the rest looked up from reference TRBV28 and TRBJ2-5, is DVKVTQSSRYLVKRTGEKVFLECVQDMDHENMFWYRQDPGLGLRLIYFSYDVKMKEKGDIPEGYSVSREKKERFSLILESASTNQTSMYLCASSLFGRLETQYFGPGTRLLVL.

The chain recombines TRBV7-2 with TRBJ2-1; 9 bases line up with TRBD2. The CDR3 totals 17 residues. With 1 base clipped from V and 4 bases from J, the junction kept 8 bases outside the gene matches. The germline V gene has CDR1 SGHTA and CDR2 FQGNSA. CDR3 DNA sequence: TGTGCCAGCAGCTTAGGTTATAGCGGGGGTGCTTACAATGAGCAGTTCTTC. It encodes CASSLGYSGGAYNEQFF.